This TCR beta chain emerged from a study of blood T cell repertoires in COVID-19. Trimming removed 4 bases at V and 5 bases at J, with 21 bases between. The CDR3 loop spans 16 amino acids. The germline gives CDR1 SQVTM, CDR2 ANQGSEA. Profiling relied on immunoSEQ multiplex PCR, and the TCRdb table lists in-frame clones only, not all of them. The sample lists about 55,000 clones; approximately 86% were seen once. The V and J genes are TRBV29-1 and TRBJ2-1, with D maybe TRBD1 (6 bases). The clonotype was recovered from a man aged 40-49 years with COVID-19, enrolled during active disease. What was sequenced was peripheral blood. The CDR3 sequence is CSVVLMDSRANNEQFF. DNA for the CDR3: TGCAGCGTTGTCCTGATGGACAGCCGGGCCAACAATGAGCAGTTCTTC.